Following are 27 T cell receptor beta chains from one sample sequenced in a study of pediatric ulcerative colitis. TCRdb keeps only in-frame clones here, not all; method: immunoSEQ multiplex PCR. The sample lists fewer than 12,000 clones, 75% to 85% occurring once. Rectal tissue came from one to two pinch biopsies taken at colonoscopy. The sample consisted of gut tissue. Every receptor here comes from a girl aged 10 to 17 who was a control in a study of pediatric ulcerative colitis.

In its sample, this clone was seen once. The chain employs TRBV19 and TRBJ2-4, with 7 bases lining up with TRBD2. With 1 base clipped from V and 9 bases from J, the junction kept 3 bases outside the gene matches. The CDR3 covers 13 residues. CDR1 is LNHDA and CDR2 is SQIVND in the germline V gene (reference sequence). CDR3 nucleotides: TGTGCCAGTAGTATAGTCCGCGGGGGCATTCAGTACTTC. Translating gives CASSIVRGGIQYF.

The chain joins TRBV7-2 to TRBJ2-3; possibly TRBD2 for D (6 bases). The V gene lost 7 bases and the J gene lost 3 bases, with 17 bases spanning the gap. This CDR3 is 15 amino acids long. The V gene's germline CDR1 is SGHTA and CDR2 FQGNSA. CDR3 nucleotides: TGTGCCAGCACCAATCTGGGGGGAGCGACAGATACGCAGTATTTT. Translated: CASTNLGGATDTQYF.

The CDR3 is CAWSRQGGTDTQYF. As DNA, the CDR3 is TGTGCCTGGAGTAGGCAGGGGGGCACAGATACGCAGTATTTT. The rearrangement uses TRBV30 and TRBJ2-3; 7 positions agree with TRBD1. V dropped 2 bases and J dropped 1; count of bases not matched to a gene: 3. From germline, CDR1 is GTSNPN and CDR2 SVGIG (reference sequence). This CDR3 is built from 14 residues.

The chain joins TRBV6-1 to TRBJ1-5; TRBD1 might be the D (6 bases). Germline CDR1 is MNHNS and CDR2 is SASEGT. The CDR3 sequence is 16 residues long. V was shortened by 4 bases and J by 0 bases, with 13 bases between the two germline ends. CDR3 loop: CASSGPQGGSNQPQHF. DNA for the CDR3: TGTGCCAGCAGTGGACCACAGGGTGGTAGCAATCAGCCCCAGCATTTT.

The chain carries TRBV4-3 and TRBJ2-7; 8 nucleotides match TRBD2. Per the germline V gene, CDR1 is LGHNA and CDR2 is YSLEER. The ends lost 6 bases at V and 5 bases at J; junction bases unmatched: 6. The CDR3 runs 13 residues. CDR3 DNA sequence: TGCGCCAGCAGTGATGGACTAGCAGACGAGCAGTACTTC. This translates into CASSDGLADEQYF.

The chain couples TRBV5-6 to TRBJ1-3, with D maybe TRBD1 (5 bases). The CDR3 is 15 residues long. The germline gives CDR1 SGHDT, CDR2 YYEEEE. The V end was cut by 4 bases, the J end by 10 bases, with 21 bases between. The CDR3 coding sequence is TGTGCCAGCAGCCTTACGCGGTCCTTCGGGGGGACCATATATTTT. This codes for CASSLTRSFGGTIYF.

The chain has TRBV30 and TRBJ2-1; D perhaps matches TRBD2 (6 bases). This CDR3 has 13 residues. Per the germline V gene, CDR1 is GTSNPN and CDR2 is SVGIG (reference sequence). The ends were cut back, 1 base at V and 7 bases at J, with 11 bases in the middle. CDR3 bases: TGTGCCTGGAGTGGCCCACTAGCAAATGAGCAGTTCTTC. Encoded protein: CAWSGPLANEQFF.

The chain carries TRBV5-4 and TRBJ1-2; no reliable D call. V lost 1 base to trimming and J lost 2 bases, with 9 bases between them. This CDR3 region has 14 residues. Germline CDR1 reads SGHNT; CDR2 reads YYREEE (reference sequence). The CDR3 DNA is TGTGCCAGCAGCTTGAGTTCCCGGAACTATGGCTACACCTTC. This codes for CASSLSSRNYGYTF.

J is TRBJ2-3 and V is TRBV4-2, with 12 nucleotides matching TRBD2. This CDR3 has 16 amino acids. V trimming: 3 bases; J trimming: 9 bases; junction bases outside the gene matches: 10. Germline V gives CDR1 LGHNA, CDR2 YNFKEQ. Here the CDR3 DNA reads TGTGCCAGCAGCCAGGAGACTAGCGGGAGTTTAGGGACGCAGTATTTT. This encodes CASSQETSGSLGTQYF.

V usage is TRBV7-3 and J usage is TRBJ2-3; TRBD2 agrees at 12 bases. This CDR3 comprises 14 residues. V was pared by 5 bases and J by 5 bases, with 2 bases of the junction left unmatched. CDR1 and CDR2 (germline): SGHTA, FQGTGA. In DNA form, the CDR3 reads TGTGCCAGCAGCCTAGCGGGAGGGATAGATACGCAGTATTTT. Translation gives CASSLAGGIDTQYF. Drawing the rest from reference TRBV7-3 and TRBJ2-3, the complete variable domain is GAGVSQTPSNKVTEKGKYVELRCDPISGHTALYWYRQSLGQGPEFLIYFQGTGAADDSGLPNDRFFAVRPEGSVSTLKIQRTERGDSAVYLCASSLAGGIDTQYFGPGTRLTVL.

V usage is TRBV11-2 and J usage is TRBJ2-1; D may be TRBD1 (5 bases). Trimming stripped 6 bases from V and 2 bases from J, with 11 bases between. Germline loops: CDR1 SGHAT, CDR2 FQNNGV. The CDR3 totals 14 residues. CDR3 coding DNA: TGTGCCAGCAGTCTCCAGGGCCCCTACAATGAGCAGTTCTTC. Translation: CASSLQGPYNEQFF.

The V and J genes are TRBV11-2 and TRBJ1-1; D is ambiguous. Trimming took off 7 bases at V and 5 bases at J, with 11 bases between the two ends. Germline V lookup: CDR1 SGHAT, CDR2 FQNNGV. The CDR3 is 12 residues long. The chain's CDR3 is CASTTSRTEAFF. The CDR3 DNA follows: TGTGCCAGCACCACCTCGAGGACTGAAGCTTTCTTT.

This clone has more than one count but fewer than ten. The CDR3 loop reads CSARFSYGYTF. The DNA for the CDR3 is TGCAGTGCTAGATTTAGCTATGGCTACACCTTC. The chain uses TRBV20-1 and TRBJ1-2; D gene unclear. This CDR3 has 11 residues. Germline CDR1 DFQATT, CDR2 SNEGSKA (reference sequence). Trimming pared 2 bases from V and 4 bases from J, leaving 5 bases between.

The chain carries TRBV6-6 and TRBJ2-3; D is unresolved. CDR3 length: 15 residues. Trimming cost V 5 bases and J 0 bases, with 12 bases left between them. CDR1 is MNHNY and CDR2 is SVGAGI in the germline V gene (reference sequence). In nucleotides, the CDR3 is TGTGCCAGCAGTGCCCCCGCCGCTAGCACAGATACGCAGTATTTT. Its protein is CASSAPAASTDTQYF.

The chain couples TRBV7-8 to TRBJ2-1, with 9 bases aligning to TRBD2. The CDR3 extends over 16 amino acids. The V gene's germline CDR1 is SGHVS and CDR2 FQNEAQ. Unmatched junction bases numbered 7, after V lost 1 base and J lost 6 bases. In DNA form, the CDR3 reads TGTGCCAGCAGCTTAGTTGGCGGGAGGGCCGGCAATGAGCAGTTCTTC. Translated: CASSLVGGRAGNEQFF.

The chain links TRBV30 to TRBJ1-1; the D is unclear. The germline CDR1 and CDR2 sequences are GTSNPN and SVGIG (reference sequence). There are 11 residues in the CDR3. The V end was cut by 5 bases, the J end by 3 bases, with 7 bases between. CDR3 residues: CAWVDYTEAFF. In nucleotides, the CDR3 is TGTGCCTGGGTCGACTACACTGAAGCTTTCTTT.

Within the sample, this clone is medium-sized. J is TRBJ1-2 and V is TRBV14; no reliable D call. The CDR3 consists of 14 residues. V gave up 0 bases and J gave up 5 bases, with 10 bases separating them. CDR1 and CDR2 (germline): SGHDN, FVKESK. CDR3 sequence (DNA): TGTGCCAGCAGCCAAGATCTGACCGATTATGGCTACACCTTC. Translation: CASSQDLTDYGYTF.

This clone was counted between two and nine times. In nucleotides, the CDR3 is TGTGCCAGCAGCATACTAGCGGGAGACATCTACGAGCAGTACTTC. Protein sequence: CASSILAGDIYEQYF. The chain combines TRBV6-6 with TRBJ2-7; TRBD2 agrees at 11 bases. The V gene end was trimmed by 6 bases and the J gene end by 3 bases; junction bases not matched to a gene: 7. Germline V gene sequence: CDR1 MNHNY, CDR2 SVGAGI (reference sequence). The CDR3 has 15 residues.

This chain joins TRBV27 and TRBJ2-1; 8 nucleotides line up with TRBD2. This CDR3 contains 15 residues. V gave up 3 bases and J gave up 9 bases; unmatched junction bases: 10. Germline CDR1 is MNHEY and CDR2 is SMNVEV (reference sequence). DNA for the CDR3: TGTGCCAGCAGTTTGCTCGGGACTAGTAGTGGTGAGCAGTTCTTC. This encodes CASSLLGTSSGEQFF.

CDR3 in amino acids: CASSLFPPYEQYF. The CDR3, as DNA: TGTGCCAGCAGCCTTTTTCCCCCTTACGAGCAGTACTTC. This chain joins TRBV6-1 and TRBJ2-7, with D unclear. Per germline, CDR1 MNHNS and CDR2 SASEGT. The CDR3 is made up of 13 amino acids. Trimming shortened V by 6 bases and J by 4 bases, and 13 bases separated the two germline ends.

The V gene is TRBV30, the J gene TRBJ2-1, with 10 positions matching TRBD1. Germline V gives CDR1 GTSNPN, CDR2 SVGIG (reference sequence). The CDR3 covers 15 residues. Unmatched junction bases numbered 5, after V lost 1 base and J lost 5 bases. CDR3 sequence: CAWSEGTGAHNEQFF. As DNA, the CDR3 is TGTGCCTGGAGTGAGGGGACAGGGGCGCACAATGAGCAGTTCTTC.

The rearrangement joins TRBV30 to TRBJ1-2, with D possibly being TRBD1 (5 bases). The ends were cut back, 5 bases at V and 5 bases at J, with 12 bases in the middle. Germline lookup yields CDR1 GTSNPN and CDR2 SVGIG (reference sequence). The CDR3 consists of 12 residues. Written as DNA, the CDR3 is TGTGCCTGGGGTAAAGGGGATTATGGCTACACCTTC. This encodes CAWGKGDYGYTF.

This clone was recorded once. This CDR3 is CASSKRGQGADTQYF. The CDR3 DNA reads TGTGCCAGCAGCAAAAGAGGGCAGGGGGCAGATACGCAGTATTTT. The rearrangement joins TRBV21-1 to TRBJ2-3; the table's D call, TRBD1, was not checked against the DNA. TRBV21-1 is flagged as a pseudogene. CDR3 length: 15 amino acids.

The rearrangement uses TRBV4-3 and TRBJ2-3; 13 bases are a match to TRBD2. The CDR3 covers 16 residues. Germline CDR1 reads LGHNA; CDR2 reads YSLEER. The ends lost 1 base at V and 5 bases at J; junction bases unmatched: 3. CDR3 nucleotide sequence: TGCGCCAGCAGCCAAGGACTAGCGGGAGGTTTAGATACGCAGTATTTT. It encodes CASSQGLAGGLDTQYF.

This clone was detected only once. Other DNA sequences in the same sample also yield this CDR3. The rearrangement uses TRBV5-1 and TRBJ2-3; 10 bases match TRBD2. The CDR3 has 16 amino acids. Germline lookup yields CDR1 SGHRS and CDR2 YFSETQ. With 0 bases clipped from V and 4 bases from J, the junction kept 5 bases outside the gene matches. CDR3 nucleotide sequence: TGCGCCAGCAGCTTGGAAGTAGCGGGAGGCCCAGATACGCAGTATTTT. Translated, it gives CASSLEVAGGPDTQYF.

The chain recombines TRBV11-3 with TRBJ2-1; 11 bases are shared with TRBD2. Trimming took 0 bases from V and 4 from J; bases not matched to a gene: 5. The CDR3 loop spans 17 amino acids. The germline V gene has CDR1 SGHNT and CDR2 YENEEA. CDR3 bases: TGTGCCAGCAGCTTAGAGGGGACTAGCGGCCCATACAATGAGCAGTTCTTC. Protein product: CASSLEGTSGPYNEQFF.

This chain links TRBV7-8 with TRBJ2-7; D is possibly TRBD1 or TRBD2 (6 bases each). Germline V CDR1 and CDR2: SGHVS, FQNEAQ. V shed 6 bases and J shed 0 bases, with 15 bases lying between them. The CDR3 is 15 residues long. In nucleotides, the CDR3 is TGTGCCAGCAGGGGGGGCAGGGAAGGCTCCTACGAGCAGTACTTC. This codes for CASRGGREGSYEQYF.